Included here is one TCR beta chain sequence, with context. Multiplex PCR with BIOMED2 TRB-A/B primer pools amplified TRB rearrangements. TCRdb reprocessed the multiplex PCR reads with MiXCR, giving one entry per CDR3 protein. The sample consists of some 2,000 distinct CDR3 sequences, approximately 25% of them appearing once. CDR1 and CDR2 from the germline V gene are SGHDN and FVKESK. This CDR3 region has 15 residues. Trimming left V 7 bases short and J 3 bases short, with 16 bases between. The data were obtained in a study of T and B cells in COVID-19 patients. Blood genomic DNA input for TRB amplification was about 240-550 ng.

The chain uses TRBV14 and TRBJ1-3; no firm D call. This TCR was sampled from a human donor with active COVID-19. The material sequenced was blood. This CDR3 reads CASKPSYEVGNTIYF. CDR3 nucleotide sequence: TGTGCCAGCAAGCCAAGTTATGAGGTTGGAAACACCATATATTTT.